The rows below give T cell receptor beta chains drawn from one sample of a study of OX40 agonist ivuxolimab in advanced cancers. The data were produced by immunoSEQ multiplex PCR, yet TCRdb's version contains in-frame clones alone and is incomplete. The sample records 70,000 to 90,000 clones, around four fifths being singletons. The specimen comprised CD4+ or CD8+ T cells sorted from blood, sampled in a trial of the OX40 agonist ivuxolimab. The receptors come from an adult with an advanced solid tumor such as melanoma, head and neck, liver or kidney cancer. CDR3s include the opening cysteine and the closing phenylalanine or tryptophan. D genes are given only for firm matches. Not all rows give a size; the values are once, few, many and, for expanded clones, a class.

TRBV9,TRBJ2-3,-,TRBD2,CASSDKREGGADTQYF,TGTGCCAGCAGCGATAAGCGGGAGGGCGGGGCAGATACGCAGTATTTT
TRBV6-6,TRBJ1-5,-,TRBD1,CASTRDRVLGDQPQHF,TGTGCCAGCACCCGGGACAGGGTATTAGGGGATCAGCCCCAGCATTTT
TRBV19,TRBJ2-1,-,TRBD2,CASSVRTRDPYPEQFF,TGTGCCAGTAGTGTGCGGACTAGGGACCCTTACCCTGAGCAGTTCTTC
TRBV9,TRBJ2-1,once,-,CASSVQSYNEQFF,TGTGCCAGCAGCGTACAATCCTACAATGAGCAGTTCTTC
TRBV11-2,TRBJ2-1,once,-,CASSLRQDSSYNEQFF,TGTGCCAGCAGCTTGAGACAGGATAGCTCCTACAATGAGCAGTTCTTC
TRBV4-3,TRBJ1-4,-,-,CASSQDRQQGAGEKLFF,TGCGCCAGCAGCCAAGATCGACAACAGGGCGCGGGTGAAAAACTGTTTTTT
TRBV10-3,TRBJ2-3,-,-,CAIGQSSSTDTQYF,TGTGCCATCGGCCAGTCTTCTAGCACAGATACGCAGTATTTT
TRBV6-4,TRBJ2-5,-,TRBD2,CASSDLPGGAAGETQYF,TGTGCCAGCAGTGACCTCCCCGGAGGGGCAGCGGGGGAGACCCAGTACTTC
TRBV15,TRBJ2-7,-,TRBD1,CATSRAGQGAYEQYF,TGTGCCACCAGCAGGGCGGGACAGGGGGCCTACGAGCAGTACTTC
TRBV28,TRBJ1-2,-,TRBD1,CASRGPTGRGYGYTF,TGTGCCAGCAGAGGTCCGACAGGGAGGGGCTATGGCTACACCTTC
TRBV5-1,TRBJ1-2,few,-,CASSLARAGYTF,TGCGCCAGCAGCTTGGCACGAGCTGGCTACACCTTC
TRBV18,TRBJ2-7,-,-,CASSPTPPSRTYEQYF,TGTGCCAGCTCACCAACTCCCCCCTCCCGCACCTACGAGCAGTACTTC
TRBV25-1,TRBJ2-5,-,TRBD2,CASTPRGGGAGNGETQYF,TGTGCCAGCACCCCCCGGGGCGGGGGGGCGGGAAATGGAGAGACCCAGTACTTC
TRBV7-9,TRBJ1-4,once,TRBD1,CASSTPGGTTEKLFF,TGTGCCAGCAGCACCCCAGGGGGCACGACTGAAAAACTGTTTTTT
TRBV29-1,TRBJ2-2,-,-,CSVLPGPARDTGELFF,TGCAGCGTCCTCCCCGGACCTGCTCGTGACACCGGGGAGCTGTTTTTT